This T cell receptor (beta chain) was captured by sequencing in a study of spatial heterogeneity in lung cancer (dated by TCRdb to between 2019 and 2020). Study-wide context: Beta-chain transcripts were consistently detected in greater numbers than alpha-chain transcripts, which likely reflects a higher abundance of beta-chain transcripts. In the raw uncorrected reads, each unique combination of TCR and UMI appeared more than ten times on average. At surgery, some 200 tumor regions, 63 to 70 matched nontumor lung samples and 56 PBMC samples were TCR-sequenced for both alpha and beta chains. The study quantitatively compared TCR alpha and beta repertoires across multiple tumor regions, matched nontumor lung and blood in non-small cell lung cancer. TCR repertoire features were related to nonsynonymous mutation counts determined by whole-exome sequencing of tumor tissue. Results the study describes overall, beyond this receptor: Additional single-cell paired TCR alpha and beta sequencing was considered necessary to confirm, at a functional level, the hypothesis that regional TCRs recognize regional mutations.

Library method: 5' RACE. The instrument was a NextSeq 500. The TCR library protocol attached a unique molecular identifier to each TCR cDNA molecule to allow correction of PCR and sequencing errors. The authors' analysis ran thus. TCR identification, UMI-based error correction and CDR3 extraction were performed with Decombinator tools. TCRs above a frequency of 2 per 1,000, corresponding to the top 1% of the tumor frequency distribution, were defined as expanded. Renyi diversity was computed with the R vegan package after each repertoire had been subsampled 100 times to 5,000 TCRs. CDR3 similarity networks were built from amino acid triplet string-kernel similarity, connecting CDR3s with pairwise similarity above 0.82. Clones were called with MiXCR by TCRdb after fastp trimmed the public reads at Q25, and only in-frame beta chains were retained. For every CDR3 protein sequence, its rows merge into one entry that carries the most common genes and DNA. These V and J calls originate from TCRdb's pipeline instead of the authors' own analysis. The sample yields tens of thousands of distinct CDR3 sequences; 3% to 3.5% were counted once. The top ten hold under 40% of the sample.

The CDR3, cysteine through phenylalanine, is 12 amino acids long. The kept DNA is CDR3 alone, 36 bases in frame from the first base. V sheds 8 bases and J sheds 2 bases, leaving 10 bases between their ends. The germline V gene encodes CDR1 MNHEY and CDR2 SMNVEV (reference sequence). This clonotype was observed many times. Its specific antigen is unknown. Base qualities are not provided; no much larger clone lies one nucleotide away. The intended sense of this specimen's time point label: sample taken at primary tumor resection. Donors were some 67 patients with early-stage, untreated non-small cell lung cancer from the lung TRACERx cohort. Without any cell sorting, TCR sequencing was performed on whole RNA extracted either from tumor and nontumor lung tissue or from cryopreserved PBMC samples. Only patients for whom sufficient RNA was available from at least two tumor regions were selected for TCR sequencing. Before being selected, tumor and adjacent nontumor lung specimens were reviewed by a lung pathologist.

The TCR sequence derives from a male donor with early-stage non-small cell lung cancer. This sample comprised normal lung tissue next to the tumor, obtained at surgery. The chain uses TRBV27 and TRBJ2-7, with TRBD1 tentatively as D gene (6 bases match). The CDR3 region has the sequence CASGWTAYEQYF. The DNA is TGTGCCAGCGGCTGGACAGCCTACGAGCAGTACTTC.